A single sample is the source of the 21 T cell receptor beta chains below, sequenced in a study of blood T cells in healthy people across ages. A sample-barcoded 5' primer and a J-beta primer mix were used in a second PCR of about 6 to 12 cycles. From the 5' RACE reads, TCRdb called clonotypes with MiXCR, one entry per CDR3 protein. The sample shows some 1 million distinct CDR3 sequences, 35% to 55% of them seen only once. Material: blood. The receptor set was obtained from a woman aged 55-70 years in good health.

The CDR3 region is CASSEGRRSTDTQYF. The CDR3 DNA follows: TGTGCCAGCAGCGAGGGAAGGCGGAGCACAGATACGCAGTATTTT. The V and J genes are TRBV9 and TRBJ2-3; no clear D. The CDR3 consists of 15 residues. Germline V gene lookup returns CDR1 SGDLS and CDR2 YYNGEE. The V gene lost 3 bases and the J gene lost 0 bases, with 11 bases spanning the gap.

This clonotype came up once. This chain uses TRBV5-1 with TRBJ1-2; D gene ambiguous. V was pared by 6 bases and J by 2 bases, with 11 bases between. Per germline, CDR1 SGHRS and CDR2 YFSETQ. This CDR3 has 13 residues. CDR3 in amino acids: CASNREGNYGYTF. CDR3 in DNA: TGCGCCAGCAACCGGGAGGGCAACTATGGCTACACCTTC.

A few counts support this clonotype. This chain links TRBV9 with TRBJ2-3, with 7 bases aligning to TRBD2. Germline CDR1 and CDR2: SGDLS and YYNGEE. Trimming removed 4 bases from V and 3 bases from J; junction bases left unmatched: 11. The CDR3 totals 16 residues. The CDR3 bases are TGTGCCAGCAGCCCATCCGGCGGGAGTGGGACAGATACGCAGTATTTT. It translates to CASSPSGGSGTDTQYF.

The CDR3 DNA reads as TGTGCCAGCAGCTTATTGGGTCGCAATCAGCCCCAGCATTTT. Translation: CASSLLGRNQPQHF. V usage is TRBV7-2 and J usage is TRBJ1-5, with D unresolved. Germline lookup yields CDR1 SGHTA and CDR2 FQGNSA. This CDR3 contains 14 residues. Trimming stripped 2 bases from V and 2 bases from J, with 7 bases between.

There are a few counts of this clonotype. This chain joins TRBV7-2 and TRBJ2-3; possibly TRBD1 or TRBD2 for D (6 bases each). Per the germline V gene, CDR1 is SGHTA and CDR2 is FQGNSA. V was shortened by 1 base and J by 7 bases, with 12 bases between the two germline ends. The CDR3 is 14 amino acids. CDR3 region: CASSLVRGEHTQYF. The CDR3 region has the DNA TGTGCCAGCAGCTTAGTAAGGGGGGAACATACGCAGTATTTT.

The J gene is TRBJ1-2, the V gene TRBV30, with D tentatively TRBD1 (5 bases). Between the trimmed V and J ends, which lost 2 bases and 2 bases, there was a span of 18 bases. CDR3 length: 16 residues. Germline V gives CDR1 GTSNPN, CDR2 SVGIG (reference sequence). This CDR3 reads CAWSRPGTGLNYGYTF. CDR3 DNA sequence: TGTGCCTGGAGTCGCCCCGGGACCGGACTCAACTATGGCTACACCTTC.

This clonotype has a handful of counts. The chain joins TRBV4-2 to TRBJ2-4, with D possibly TRBD2 on 6 matching bases. From germline, CDR1 is LGHNA and CDR2 YNFKEQ. V was pared by 1 base and J by 6 bases, with 10 bases between. This CDR3 has 14 amino acids. The CDR3 DNA reads as TGTGCCAGCAGCCAAGTGGGAGGCCCAAACATTCAGTACTTC. This encodes CASSQVGGPNIQYF.

The chain employs TRBV11-2 and TRBJ2-3, with a possible D match to TRBD2 (5 bases). This CDR3 has 16 residues. V was shortened by 3 bases and J by 1 base, with 14 bases between the two germline ends. Germline V lookup: CDR1 SGHAT, CDR2 FQNNGV. The CDR3 region has the DNA TGTGCCAGCAGCTTCCGGACTGAACCTGGCACAGATACGCAGTATTTT. Translation gives CASSFRTEPGTDTQYF.

J is TRBJ2-5 and V is TRBV5-1; D is ambiguous. Trimming removed 1 base from V and 1 base from J, with 11 bases in between. The CDR3 covers 15 residues. Germline lookup yields CDR1 SGHRS and CDR2 YFSETQ. The CDR3 spells CASSLSGDLQETQYF. The CDR3, as DNA: TGCGCCAGCAGCTTGTCAGGAGACCTCCAAGAGACCCAGTACTTC.

This chain's CDR3 is CSANAGGDRNEQFF. Written as DNA, the CDR3 is TGCAGTGCTAATGCGGGAGGCGATCGGAATGAGCAGTTCTTC. The J gene is TRBJ2-1, the V gene TRBV20-1; 8 nucleotides match TRBD2. Losses at the gene ends were 4 bases for V and 7 bases for J; bases not matched to a gene: 9. This CDR3 has 14 residues. The V gene's germline CDR1 is DFQATT and CDR2 SNEGSKA (reference sequence).

The chain is built from TRBV10-3 and TRBJ2-7, with 9 nucleotides matching TRBD1. The V and J ends lost 10 bases and 2 bases, in that order; junction bases with no gene match: 6. There are 13 residues in the CDR3. Per germline, CDR1 ENHRY and CDR2 SYGVKD. This chain's CDR3 is CANSGTGTYEQYF. The CDR3 nucleotides read TGTGCCAACTCCGGGACAGGGACCTACGAGCAGTACTTC.

This clonotype was seen more than once but under ten times. The chain has TRBV6-2 or TRBV6-3 and TRBJ2-3, with D uncertain. CDR3 length equals 13 residues. CDR1 and CDR2 (germline): MNHEY, SVGEGT. V lost 6 bases, J lost 10 bases, and 17 bases lay in between. CDR3 sequence (DNA): TGTGCCAGCAGCCCCATCGTTAGTCATGCGCAGTATTTT. Its translation is CASSPIVSHAQYF.

The chain combines TRBV3-1 with TRBJ2-4; D gene uncertain. Germline V lookup: CDR1 LGHDT, CDR2 YNNKEL (reference sequence). CDR3 length equals 13 residues. V lost 0 bases, J lost 4 bases, and 4 bases lay in between. CDR3: CASSQDWKNIQYF. CDR3 coding DNA: TGTGCCAGCAGCCAAGATTGGAAAAACATTCAGTACTTC.

V usage is TRBV7-3 and J usage is TRBJ2-3, with TRBD2 identical over 7 bases. The germline V gene has CDR1 SGHTA and CDR2 FQGTGA. The CDR3 contains 13 residues. J was trimmed by 1 base and V by 5 bases; bases with no gene match: 0. The CDR3 DNA reads TGTGCCAGCAGCGGACTAGGCACAGATACGCAGTATTTT. This codes for CASSGLGTDTQYF.

Only a few counts were recorded for this clonotype. This chain links TRBV12-3 or TRBV12-4 with TRBJ2-1, with 11 bases lining up with TRBD1. V was pared by 3 bases and J by 0 bases, with 4 bases of the junction left unmatched. The CDR3 runs to 17 residues. CDR3 nucleotides: TGTGCCAGCAGTTTCGGACAGGGGGCTGTCTCCTACAATGAGCAGTTCTTC. Protein sequence: CASSFGQGAVSYNEQFF.

A single count supports this clonotype. The chain links TRBV29-1 to TRBJ2-7, with a weak D call TRBD1 (5 bases). V lost 6 bases, J lost 4 bases, and 13 bases lay in between. Per the germline V gene, CDR1 is SQVTM and CDR2 is ANQGSEA. The CDR3 contains 12 residues. As DNA, the CDR3 is TGCAGCGTCTCCTCCCAGGGTTACGAGCAGTACTTC. Translating it yields CSVSSQGYEQYF.

This clonotype appeared a few times. V and J are TRBV21-1 and TRBJ2-7; whether TRBD2, the table's D call, matches the DNA was not checked. TRBV21-1 is a pseudogene locus. The CDR3 is 16 amino acids. The chain's CDR3 is CASSFKEGLGGAEQYF. The CDR3 DNA reads as TGTGCCAGCAGCTTCAAGGAAGGACTAGGAGGGGCCGAGCAGTACTTC.

The rearrangement uses TRBV7-8 and TRBJ1-5, with TRBD1 identical over 10 bases. There are 16 residues in the CDR3. The ends lost 5 bases at V and 2 bases at J; junction bases unmatched: 6. Germline values: CDR1 SGHVS, CDR2 FQNEAQ. CDR3 in amino acids: CASSPRQGAGNQPQHF. CDR3 sequence (DNA): TGTGCCAGCAGCCCCCGACAGGGGGCAGGCAATCAGCCCCAGCATTTT.

The chain combines TRBV11-1 with TRBJ2-1; 10 bases agree with TRBD2. CDR3 size: 16 residues. Looked up from germline, CDR1 is SGHAT and CDR2 is FQDESV (reference sequence). Trimming at V came to 2 bases and at J to 5 bases, leaving 6 bases not matched to a gene. CDR3 sequence: CASSLRAGGNHNEQFF. CDR3 in DNA: TGTGCCAGCAGCTTACGAGCGGGAGGGAACCACAATGAGCAGTTCTTC.

Only a few counts were recorded for this clonotype. The chain joins TRBV28 to TRBJ2-1, with 8 bases matching TRBD2. The CDR3 loop spans 17 amino acids. The germline CDR1 and CDR2 sequences are MDHEN and SYDVKM. Trimming took 6 bases from V and 4 from J; bases not matched to a gene: 14. CDR3 region: CASSHGGAGAAYNEQFF. As DNA, the CDR3 is TGTGCCAGCAGCCACGGGGGAGCGGGAGCGGCATACAATGAGCAGTTCTTC.

The V and J genes are TRBV28 and TRBJ2-4; the D gene is possibly TRBD2 (6 bases). The end of the DNA fits TRBJ2-7 better, so the J call may be wrong. The CDR3 length is 12 residues. Germline loops: CDR1 MDHEN, CDR2 SYDVKM. The CDR3 nucleotides are TGTGCCAGCACCCAAGCGGGTCGCGAGCAGTACTTC. This sequence encodes CASTQAGREQYF.